A single TCR beta chain is shown here with its context. Its antigen is not yet known. One base away there is no much larger clone; base qualities are not given. From the germline V gene, CDR1 is MNHNS and CDR2 is SASEGT. The CDR3 sequence holds 14 residues, the cysteine and phenylalanine included. The only DNA kept is the CDR3, 42 bases in frame from the first base. V loses 0 bases of germline sequence and J loses 7 bases, and the interval between the two ends is 7 bases. The library was built by means of the immunoSEQ multiplex PCR assay. What TCRdb holds here is the immuneACCESS table cut down to in-frame rearrangements. Part of the clones is not present; checked against another copy, under half of the missing clones reflect an unresolved V gene, and the others are unexplained. This sample lists some 15,000 clones; approximately 80% were detected once. The ten largest make up 19% of the sample. The data were obtained in a study of ipilimumab plus nivolumab after autologous stem cell transplantation (dated by TCRdb to the early 2020s). In terms of the full investigation: A median of about five ipilimumab doses and 8 or 9 nivolumab doses was received by trial patients. Both primary refractory and relapsed disease were represented in the DLBCL cohort, where 18-month progression-free survival was about 82% and 31%, respectively. Patients in the trial were undergoing autologous transplant and had high-risk diffuse large B cell lymphoma, mature T cell lymphoma, or multiple myeloma. The intent-to-treat population of the trial was made up of about 37 patients. Study-level results and caveats: According to the authors, a biologic rationale for studying the approach further came from T cell receptor repertoire, regulatory T cell phenotype and gut microbiota profiles. Combined checkpoint inhibition appeared tolerable as post-transplant consolidation, according to the authors' conclusion.

Checkpoint therapy was initiated 14 to 28 days after autologous transplant, and ipilimumab was administered at 1 mg/kg intravenously on day 1 of selected weeks. The nivolumab dose was 3 mg/kg intravenously, delivered on day 1 of weeks 1, 4, 7, 10, and every two weeks through week 26. This Phase Ib clinical trial tested ipilimumab plus nivolumab, a combined checkpoint inhibition, as consolidation after autologous stem cell transplantation. This TCR came from a male donor with diffuse large B-cell lymphoma. The V gene is TRBV6-1 and the J gene is TRBJ1-6, with the D segment identity uncertain. The input for sequencing was PBMCs, taken in a trial of ipilimumab plus nivolumab as post-transplant consolidation. The sequenced DNA: TGTGCCAGCAGTGAAGCCGGGTACAATTCACCCCTCCACTTT. Translated, it gives CASSEAGYNSPLHF.